What follows are 23 T cell receptor beta chains derived from one specimen sequenced in a study of post-analysis software for immune sequencing data. What these receptors recognize is not known. Regarding the study as a whole: The five TRBV segments detected at higher frequency in patients than in controls included TRBV5-6, TRBV5-1 and TRBV20-1.

Unique molecular identifiers were present in the TCR beta cDNA libraries. TCRdb analysed the PCR reads with MiXCR anew, one entry per CDR3 protein. The sample includes approximately 630,000 distinct CDR3 sequences, approximately 60% of them seen just once. Sequences were obtained from blood. The receptors were sampled from a girl aged 2-15 years with multiple sclerosis.

This sequence joins TRBV6-5 and TRBJ1-1; 7 bases fit TRBD1. Trimming at V came to 2 bases and at J to 4 bases, leaving 4 bases not matched to a gene. The CDR3 is 14 amino acids. Per the germline V gene, CDR1 is MNHEY and CDR2 is SVGAGI. CDR3 in DNA: TGTGCCAGCAGTTACGGGACAGTTGGCACTGAAGCTTTCTTT. This encodes CASSYGTVGTEAFF.

The chain combines TRBV5-1 with TRBJ1-2, with D uncertain. Trimming stripped 5 bases from V and 0 bases from J, with 8 bases between. Germline V gives CDR1 SGHRS, CDR2 YFSETQ. CDR3 length equals 13 residues. CDR3 DNA sequence: TGCGCCAGCAGGAAGGAAGCTAACTATGGCTACACCTTC. Amino acid sequence: CASRKEANYGYTF.

This sequence joins TRBV5-5 and TRBJ2-1, with D possibly being TRBD1 (5 bases). V lost 0 bases, J lost 8 bases, and 9 bases lay in between. This CDR3 has 13 amino acids. Looked up from germline, CDR1 is SGHKS and CDR2 is YYEKEE (reference sequence). CDR3 sequence reads: CASSLEGLYEQFF. The CDR3 region has the DNA TGTGCCAGCAGCTTGGAGGGGCTGTATGAGCAGTTCTTC. The full variable domain, with the rest looked up from reference TRBV5-5 and TRBJ2-1, is DAGVTQSPTHLIKTRGQQVTLRCSPISGHKSVSWYQQVLGQGPQFIFQYYEKEERGRGNFPDRFSARQFPNYSSELNVNALLLGDSALYLCASSLEGLYEQFFGPGTRLTVL.

V is TRBV12-3 or TRBV12-4 and J is TRBJ1-2; the D is unclear. The CDR3 consists of 13 residues. Trimming cost V 1 base and J 2 bases, with 5 bases left between them. Written as DNA, the CDR3 is TGTGCCAGCAGTTTAGTACAGAACTATGGCTACACCTTC. Protein: CASSLVQNYGYTF.

As regards this clonotype: The final CDR3 position lacks the conserved phenylalanine or tryptophan, pointing to a likely read error. This rearrangement joins TRBV3-1 to TRBJ1-2, with 9 bases that match TRBD1. This CDR3 spans 12 amino acids. V lost 6 bases to trimming and J lost 7 bases; unmatched junction nucleotides: 3. Germline CDR1 LGHDT, CDR2 YNNKEL (reference sequence). CDR3 loop: CASRGTGSGYTV. The DNA for the CDR3 is TGTGCCAGCAGGGGGACAGGGTCTGGCTACACCGTC.

This sequence joins TRBV19 and TRBJ2-3; tentatively, D is TRBD2 (5 bases). V lost 6 bases, J lost 3 bases, and 10 bases lay in between. CDR3 length: 13 amino acids. Germline V CDR1 and CDR2: LNHDA, SQIVND (reference sequence). CDR3 sequence reads: CASSPAVTDTQYF. The CDR3, as DNA: TGTGCCAGTAGCCCAGCGGTGACAGATACGCAGTATTTT.

This clonotype has only a few counts. This chain uses TRBV20-1 with TRBJ2-5, with D perhaps matching TRBD2 (5 bases). Matching the DNA end better, TRBJ2-7 makes the J call doubtful. This CDR3 is 18 amino acids long. Germline V gene data show CDR1 as DFQATT and CDR2 as SNEGSKA (reference sequence). The CDR3 sequence is CSARGNNMQGRGSYEQYF. CDR3 in DNA: TGCAGTGCTAGAGGGAACAATATGCAAGGAAGAGGGTCCTACGAGCAGTACTTC.

This clonotype was detected only a few times. The chain carries TRBV5-1 and TRBJ2-7, with 11 positions matching TRBD1. V shed 3 bases and J 3 bases; nucleotides not matched to a gene: 5. The CDR3 runs to 15 residues. Germline CDR1 reads SGHRS; CDR2 reads YFSETQ. The CDR3 reads CASSSAGTGGYEQYF. For the CDR3, the DNA is TGCGCCAGCAGCTCCGCGGGGACAGGGGGCTACGAGCAGTACTTC.

This clonotype was seen more than once but under ten times. The chain employs TRBV10-3 and TRBJ2-7; a weak D match, TRBD1 (5 bases). CDR1 and CDR2 from the germline V gene are ENHRY and SYGVKD. The V end lost 6 bases, the J end lost 5 bases, and 14 bases lay between the germline ends. The CDR3 covers 13 residues. This chain's CDR3 is CAISRTIGDEQYF. CDR3 coding DNA: TGTGCCATCAGCAGGACAATAGGGGACGAGCAGTACTTC.

The table lists this clonotype with a count of one. V gene TRBV7-8 combines with J gene TRBJ2-1; the D is unclear. This CDR3 spans 13 amino acids. Germline values: CDR1 SGHVS, CDR2 FQNEAQ. Trimming took off 1 base at V and 5 bases at J, with 6 bases between the two ends. The CDR3 DNA follows: TGTGCCAGCAGCTTAGTTTCTAACAATGAGCAGTTCTTC. Protein sequence: CASSLVSNNEQFF.

This chain links TRBV6-5 with TRBJ2-7; 8 positions match TRBD2. CDR1 is MNHEY and CDR2 is SVGAGI in the germline V gene. This CDR3 comprises 15 residues. Trimming at V came to 5 bases and at J to 11 bases, leaving 17 bases not matched to a gene. The DNA for the CDR3 is TGTGCCAGCAGTCACAGGAGCGGGAGCGCCTTAGGGGAGTACTTC. Translated: CASSHRSGSALGEYF.

The chain uses TRBV4-1 and TRBJ2-7; 7 bases are a match to TRBD2. Losses at the gene ends were 2 bases for V and 2 bases for J; bases not matched to a gene: 3. The CDR3 length is 14 residues. CDR1 and CDR2 (germline): MGHRA, YSYEKL. As DNA, the CDR3 is TGCGCCAGCAGCCAATGGAGCGGGGCCTACGAGCAGTACTTC. It translates to CASSQWSGAYEQYF.

The chain recombines TRBV15 with TRBJ2-3, with TRBD2 as a possible D gene (6 bases). V dropped 0 bases and J dropped 4 bases, with 8 bases sitting between them. The germline V gene has CDR1 LNHNV and CDR2 YYDKDF (reference sequence). CDR3 length equals 14 residues. The CDR3 region is CATSRDGRSDTQYF. The CDR3 DNA follows: TGTGCCACCAGCAGAGATGGGAGGTCAGATACGCAGTATTTT.

This clonotype was seen a few times. The CDR3 region is CASGSERAQQYF. The CDR3 DNA reads TGTGCCAGCGGGTCGGAGCGTGCGCAGCAGTACTTC. The V call is TRBV6-6, the J call TRBJ2-7; no firm D call. The CDR3 consists of 12 residues. The V gene's germline CDR1 is MNHNY and CDR2 SVGAGI (reference sequence). V was clipped by 8 bases and J by 8 bases, with 16 bases between them.

The J gene is TRBJ2-5, the V gene TRBV7-2, with 12 bases matching TRBD2. The CDR3 has 16 amino acids. Trimming removed 1 base from V and 5 bases from J; junction bases left unmatched: 5. Germline-derived CDR1 and CDR2 are SGHTA and FQGNSA. Here the CDR3 reads CASSLGLAGGRETQYF. In DNA form, the CDR3 reads TGTGCCAGCAGCTTAGGTCTAGCGGGGGGGCGGGAGACCCAGTACTTC.

The gene calls are TRBV12-3 or TRBV12-4 and TRBJ2-1; D perhaps matches TRBD2 (5 bases). Trimming took off 6 bases at V and 14 bases at J, with 14 bases between the two ends. This CDR3 region has 11 residues. The CDR3 sequence is CASSPGRKEFF. CDR3 nucleotide sequence: TGTGCCAGCAGCCCGGGGAGAAAGGAGTTCTTC.

The genes are TRBV6-2 or TRBV6-3 and TRBJ1-4; D gene ambiguous. The germline gives CDR1 MNHEY, CDR2 SVGEGT. Trimming removed 4 bases at V and 5 bases at J, with 11 bases between. The CDR3 spans 14 residues. The DNA for the CDR3 is TGTGCCAGCAGTTCATATCGGGAAAATGAAAAACTGTTTTTT. Its translation is CASSSYRENEKLFF.

This clonotype occurred a few times. J is TRBJ2-7 and V is TRBV2; 10 bases line up with TRBD1. After removal of 8 bases from V and 3 bases from J, the junction contained 7 bases not matched to a gene. There are 14 residues in the CDR3. Germline CDR1 and CDR2: SNHLY and FYNNEI. This CDR3 reads CASSPRTGGYEQYF. For the CDR3, the DNA is TGTGCCAGCTCCCCCCGGACAGGGGGCTACGAGCAGTACTTC. Full variable domain (outside the CDR3, taken from reference TRBV2 and TRBJ2-7): EPEVTQTPSHQVTQMGQEVILRCVPISNHLYFYWYRQILGQKVEFLVSFYNNEISEKSEIFDDQFSVERPDGSNFTLKIRSTKLEDSAMYFCASSPRTGGYEQYFGPGTRLTVT.

About this clonotype itself: A much more abundant neighbour one base away suggests this may be a read error. This chain connects TRBV20-1 to TRBJ2-3; D uncertain. V lost 8 bases and J 3 bases, leaving 15 bases between the germline ends. Germline V gene lookup returns CDR1 DFQATT and CDR2 SNEGSKA (reference sequence). This CDR3 has 13 residues. CDR3 bases: TGCAGTAGTTTGAGGTTTGGGACAGATACGCAGTATTTT. It encodes CSSLRFGTDTQYF.

Only a few counts were recorded for this clonotype. This chain connects TRBV12-3 or TRBV12-4 to TRBJ2-3; D gene unclear. The CDR3 covers 14 residues. Trimming removed 8 bases from V and 1 base from J, with 13 bases in between. The CDR3 nucleotides read TGTGCCAGCCTCTGGGCAAGCGGCACAGATACGCAGTATTTT. Amino acid sequence: CASLWASGTDTQYF.

The chain couples TRBV4-3 to TRBJ2-6; D may be TRBD1 (6 bases). Germline CDR1 reads LGHNA; CDR2 reads YSLEER. V gave up 2 bases and J gave up 2 bases, with 7 bases separating them. This CDR3 contains 15 residues. CDR3 protein: CASSQQGTGANVLTF. The CDR3 DNA follows: TGCGCCAGCAGCCAACAGGGGACTGGGGCCAACGTCCTGACTTTC.

The chain carries TRBV28 and TRBJ2-5; no firm D call. Trimming took 6 bases from V and 2 from J, leaving 10 bases between them. This CDR3 contains 13 residues. In germline, CDR1 is MDHEN, CDR2 SYDVKM. The CDR3 coding sequence is TGTGCCAGCAGCGCAGCCGAACAAGAGACCCAGTACTTC. This translates into CASSAAEQETQYF.

With regard to this clonotype: A junction end diverges from the germline sequence, so it may reflect a read error. V is TRBV7-2 and J is TRBJ1-1; D is unresolved. Germline CDR1 SGHTA, CDR2 FQGNSA. The CDR3 length is 15 residues. CDR3: CASSLKKASNTEAFF. CDR3 nucleotide sequence: TGTGCCAGCAGCTTAAAAAAGGCGAGCAACACTGAGGCTTTCTTT.